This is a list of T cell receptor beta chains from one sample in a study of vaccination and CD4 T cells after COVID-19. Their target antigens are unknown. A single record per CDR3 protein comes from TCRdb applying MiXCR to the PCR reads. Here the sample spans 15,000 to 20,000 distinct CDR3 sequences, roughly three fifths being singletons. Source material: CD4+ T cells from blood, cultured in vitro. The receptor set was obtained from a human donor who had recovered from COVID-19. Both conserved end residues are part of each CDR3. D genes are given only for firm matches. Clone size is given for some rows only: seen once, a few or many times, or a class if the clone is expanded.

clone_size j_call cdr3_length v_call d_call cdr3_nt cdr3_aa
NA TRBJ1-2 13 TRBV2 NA TGTGCCAGTAAAAAGGACAGCAACTATGGCTACACCTTC CASKKDSNYGYTF
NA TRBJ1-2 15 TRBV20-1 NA TGCAGTGCCAAAGAACCGGGACGGAATAACTATGGCTACACCTTC CSAKEPGRNNYGYTF
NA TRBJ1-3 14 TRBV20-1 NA TGCAGTGCTAGAGAGGGGGGAATTGGAAACACCATATATTTT CSAREGGIGNTIYF
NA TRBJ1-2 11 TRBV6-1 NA TGTGCCAGCAGGAAGGGGCATGGCTACACCTTC CASRKGHGYTF
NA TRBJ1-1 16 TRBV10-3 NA TGTGCCATCAGTGAGTCTGTGGGGGGGGGCAACACTGAAGCTTTCTTT CAISESVGGGNTEAFF
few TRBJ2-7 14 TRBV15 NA TGTGCCACCAGCAGGCCGGGACGGCTCTACGAGCAGTACTTC CATSRPGRLYEQYF
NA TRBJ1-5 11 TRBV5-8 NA TGTGCCAGCGATAGCAATCAGCCCCAGCATTTT CASDSNQPQHF
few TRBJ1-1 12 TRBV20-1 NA TGCAGTGCCATGACACTCAACACTGAAGCTTTCTTT CSAMTLNTEAFF
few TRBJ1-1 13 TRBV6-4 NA TGTGCCAGCAGCGTCGGTAGCGGCACTGAAGCTTTCTTT CASSVGSGTEAFF
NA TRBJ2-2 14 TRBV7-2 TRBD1 TGTGCCAGCCAGGGACAGAAGAACACCGGGGAGCTGTTTTTT CASQGQKNTGELFF
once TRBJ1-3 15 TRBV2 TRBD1 TGTGCCAGCAACCGGGACAGGGGGCGGTTAAACACCATATATTTT CASNRDRGRLNTIYF
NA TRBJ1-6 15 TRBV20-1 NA TGCAGTGCTAGAGATAGACACCTTGGGGATTCACCCCTCCACTTT CSARDRHLGDSPLHF
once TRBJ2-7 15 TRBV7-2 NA TGTGCCAGCAGCTTAGACGGTTTTAGCTCCTACGAGCAGTACTTC CASSLDGFSSYEQYF
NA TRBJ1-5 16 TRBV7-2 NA TGTGCCAGCAGCTTAGATTGGGGCTTTGGCAATCAGCCCCAGCATTTT CASSLDWGFGNQPQHF
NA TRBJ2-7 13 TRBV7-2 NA TGTGCCAGCTCCGAGGGGTTTGCCTACGAGCAGTACTTC CASSEGFAYEQYF
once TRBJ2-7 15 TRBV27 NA TGTGCCAGCAGTTTATCCTTCCTCAGAACCTACGAGCAGTACTTC CASSLSFLRTYEQYF
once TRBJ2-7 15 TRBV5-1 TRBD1 TGCGCCAGCAGCTCCGGGACAGGGGGCACGTACGAGCAGTACTTC CASSSGTGGTYEQYF
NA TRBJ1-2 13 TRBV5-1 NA TGCGCCAGCAGCTTAGGGACGGCCTATGGCTACACCTTC CASSLGTAYGYTF
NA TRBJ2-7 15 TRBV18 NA TGTGCCAGCTCAACACAGGGAATTAGGTCCTACGAGCAGTACTTC CASSTQGIRSYEQYF
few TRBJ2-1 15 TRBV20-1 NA TGCAGTGCTTCCTACGGGGGCCTGGTGTACAATGAGCAGTTCTTC CSASYGGLVYNEQFF
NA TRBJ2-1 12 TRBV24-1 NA TGTGCCACCAGTGGGGACAACAATGAGCAGTTCTTC CATSGDNNEQFF
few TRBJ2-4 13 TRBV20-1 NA TGCAGTGCTACGGGACTTAGGGAAAACATTCAGTACTTC CSATGLRENIQYF
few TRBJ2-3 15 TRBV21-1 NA TGTGCCAGCAGCAAAATGGTCTGGGACACAGATACGCAGTATTTT CASSKMVWDTDTQYF
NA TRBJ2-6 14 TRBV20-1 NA TGCAGTGCTCCTGACAGGTCTGGGGCCAACGTCCTGACTTTC CSAPDRSGANVLTF
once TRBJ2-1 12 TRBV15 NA TGTGCCACCAGCAGAGAATTGTCTAAGCAGTTCTTC CATSRELSKQFF
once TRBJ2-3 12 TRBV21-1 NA TGTGCCTTTCGGGAGTGGGTAGATACGCAGTATTTT CAFREWVDTQYF
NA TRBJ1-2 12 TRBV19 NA TGTGCCAGTAGTAACAGGGACTATGGCTACACCTTC CASSNRDYGYTF
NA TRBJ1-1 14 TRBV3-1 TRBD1 TGTGCCAGCAGCCTGGCAGGGGGGGAGGCTGAAGCTTTCTTT CASSLAGGEAEAFF
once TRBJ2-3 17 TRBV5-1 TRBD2 TGCGCCAGCAGCTTGTCTAGGGGCGGGGGGGCGTCAGATACGCAGTATTTT CASSLSRGGGASDTQYF
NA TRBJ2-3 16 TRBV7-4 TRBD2 TGTGCCAGCAGCCCTAGCGGGAGCCTACTCGAAGATACGCAGTATTTT CASSPSGSLLEDTQYF
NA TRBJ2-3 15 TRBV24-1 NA TGTGCCACCAGTCCTCGAGGCCGGAGTACAGATACGCAGTATTTT CATSPRGRSTDTQYF
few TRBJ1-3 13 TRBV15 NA TGTGCCACCAGCGGGACGACTGGAAACACCATATATTTT CATSGTTGNTIYF
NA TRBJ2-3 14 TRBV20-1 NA TGCAGTGCTAGGGTGACTGCTTACACAGATACGCAGTATTTT CSARVTAYTDTQYF
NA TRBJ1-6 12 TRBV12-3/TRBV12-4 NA TGTGCCAGCAGTTATCTTAATTCACCCCTCCACTTT CASSYLNSPLHF
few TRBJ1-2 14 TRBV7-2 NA TGTGCCAGCAGCTTAACGAGAGCTAACTATGGCTACACCTTC CASSLTRANYGYTF
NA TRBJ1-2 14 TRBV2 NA TGTGCCAGCTACGCGGGGAACGACGGCTATGGCTACACCTTC CASYAGNDGYGYTF
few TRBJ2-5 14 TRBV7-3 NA TGTGCCAGCAGCCCGGGACGTCCCCCGGAGACCCAGTACTTC CASSPGRPPETQYF
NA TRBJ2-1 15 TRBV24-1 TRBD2 TGTGCCACCAGTGAGGCTAGCGGGGGGGTAAATGAGCAGTTCTTC CATSEASGGVNEQFF
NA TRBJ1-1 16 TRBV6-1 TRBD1 TGTGCCAGCAGTCAGCATCCGGGACAGGGGATAAAGGAAGCTTTCTTT CASSQHPGQGIKEAFF
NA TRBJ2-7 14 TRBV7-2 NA TGTGCCAGCAGCTTAGTTCCTGCGTCCTACGAGCAGTACTTC CASSLVPASYEQYF
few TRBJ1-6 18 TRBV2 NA TGTGCCAGCAGTGAAGCTTCTCCCCCCGGACTGATGGACTCACCCCTCCACTTT CASSEASPPGLMDSPLHF
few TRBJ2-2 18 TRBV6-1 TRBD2 TGTGCCAGCAGCCAAAGGGGGGGTAGCGGGAGGGCCTCCGGGGAGCTGTTTTTT CASSQRGGSGRASGELFF
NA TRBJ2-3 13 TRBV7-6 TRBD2 TGTGCCAGCGGGGGACTAGCGGGAGATACGCAGTATTTT CASGGLAGDTQYF
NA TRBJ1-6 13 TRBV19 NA TGTGCCAGTCAGGGGACTTATAATTCACCCCTCCACTTT CASQGTYNSPLHF
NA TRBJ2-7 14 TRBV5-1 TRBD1 TGCGCCAGCAGCCTCCGGACAGGGGACTACGAGCAGTACTTC CASSLRTGDYEQYF
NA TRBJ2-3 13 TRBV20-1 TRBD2 TGCAGTGCTTATAGCGGGGGGAGAGATACGCAGTATTTT CSAYSGGRDTQYF
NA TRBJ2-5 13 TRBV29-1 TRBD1 TGCAGCGCCAAAGACAGGGGGAGAGAGACCCAGTACTTC CSAKDRGRETQYF
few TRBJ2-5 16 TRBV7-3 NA TGTGCCAGCAGCTTACTCGGGGGGCCGGGCCAAGAGACCCAGTACTTC CASSLLGGPGQETQYF
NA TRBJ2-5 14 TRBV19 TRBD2 TGTGCCAGTAGGGAGCGGGGGCGCGGGGAGACCCAGTACTTC CASRERGRGETQYF
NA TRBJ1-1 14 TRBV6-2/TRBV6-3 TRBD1 TGTGCCAGCAACGAGAACAGGGGAATCACTGAAGCTTTCTTT CASNENRGITEAFF
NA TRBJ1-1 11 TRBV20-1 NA TGCAGCCAACGTCAGGTCACTGAAGCTTTCTTT CSQRQVTEAFF
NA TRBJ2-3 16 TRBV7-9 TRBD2 TGTGCCAGCAGCCAAGGGAGTAGCGGGAGAGTTCATACGCAGTATTTT CASSQGSSGRVHTQYF
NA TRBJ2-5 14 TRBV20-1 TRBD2 TGCAGTGCTAGACTAGTAGCGGGGAAAGAGACCCAGTACTTC CSARLVAGKETQYF
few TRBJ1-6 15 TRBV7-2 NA TGTGCCAGCAGCCCCCGAAGGGGAGGCAATTCACCCCTCCACTTT CASSPRRGGNSPLHF
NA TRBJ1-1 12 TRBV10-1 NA TGCGCCAGCACGAGGGTGAACACTGAAGCTTTCTTT CASTRVNTEAFF
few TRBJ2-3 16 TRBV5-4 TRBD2 TGTGCCAGCAGACCCGGGACTAGTATCAACACAGATACGCAGTATTTT CASRPGTSINTDTQYF
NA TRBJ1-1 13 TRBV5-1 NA TGCGCCAGCAGCCAGGGGCTGAACACTGAAGCTTTCTTT CASSQGLNTEAFF
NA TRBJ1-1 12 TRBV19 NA TGTGCCAGTAGTATCCGCGGAGCTGAAGCTTTCTTT CASSIRGAEAFF
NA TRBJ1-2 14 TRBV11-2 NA TGTGCCAGCAGCCCGGTGCCCAGAGGCCGCGGCTACACCTTC CASSPVPRGRGYTF
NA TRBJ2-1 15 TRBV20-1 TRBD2 TGCAGTGCTAGAGTGGGCCTAGCGGGGGACAATGAGCAGTTCTTC CSARVGLAGDNEQFF